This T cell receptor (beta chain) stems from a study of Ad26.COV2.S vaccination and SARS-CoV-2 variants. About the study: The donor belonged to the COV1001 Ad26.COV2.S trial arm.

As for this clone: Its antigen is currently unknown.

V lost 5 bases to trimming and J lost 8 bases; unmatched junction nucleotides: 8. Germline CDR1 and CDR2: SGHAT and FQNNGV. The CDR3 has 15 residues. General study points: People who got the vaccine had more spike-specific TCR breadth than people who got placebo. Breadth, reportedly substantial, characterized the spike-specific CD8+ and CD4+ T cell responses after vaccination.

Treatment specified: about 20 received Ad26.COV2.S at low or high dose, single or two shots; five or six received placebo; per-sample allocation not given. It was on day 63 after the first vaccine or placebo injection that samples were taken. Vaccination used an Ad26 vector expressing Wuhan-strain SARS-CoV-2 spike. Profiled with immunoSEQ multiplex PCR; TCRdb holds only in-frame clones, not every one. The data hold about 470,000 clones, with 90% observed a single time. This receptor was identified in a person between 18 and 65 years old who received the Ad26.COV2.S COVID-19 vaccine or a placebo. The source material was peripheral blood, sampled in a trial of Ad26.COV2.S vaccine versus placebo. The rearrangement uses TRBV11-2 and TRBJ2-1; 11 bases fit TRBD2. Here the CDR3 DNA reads TGTGCCAGCAGCATACTAGCGGGAGTCTTAGATGAGCAGTTCTTC. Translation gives CASSILAGVLDEQFF.